What follows are 3 T cell receptor beta chains derived from one specimen sequenced in a study of post-analysis software for immune sequencing data. For these receptors, no antigen is known. Study-level points and caveats: Among four to six TRBV segments more frequent in patients than controls were TRBV5-6, TRBV5-1 and TRBV20-1.

Incorporated into the TCR beta cDNA libraries were unique molecular identifiers, which served to reduce PCR and sequencing biases. MiXCR, run by TCRdb on the PCR reads, gives a single entry per CDR3 protein. Of roughly 430,000 distinct CDR3 sequences detected, 39% appear once; the ten largest clones hold approximately 7.7%. The source material was blood. The origin of the receptors is a girl aged 2 to 9 with multiple sclerosis.

V and J are TRBV29-1 and TRBJ2-5, with 9 positions matching TRBD1. CDR3 length equals 12 residues. V lost 8 bases and J lost 2; bases outside the gene matches: 3. Germline loops: CDR1 SQVTM, CDR2 ANQGSEA. CDR3 DNA sequence: TGCAGCTACGGGACAGGGCAAGAGACCCAGTACTTC. Translation gives CSYGTGQETQYF.

Only a few counts were recorded for this clonotype. The chain links TRBV7-8 to TRBJ2-7; D may be TRBD2 (6 bases). Germline loops: CDR1 SGHVS, CDR2 FQNEAQ. The CDR3 contains 15 residues. V lost 2 bases, J lost 3 bases, and 14 bases lay in between. This CDR3 is CASSLLAEVVYEQYF. The CDR3 DNA is TGTGCCAGCAGCTTATTAGCGGAGGTGGTCTACGAGCAGTACTTC.

This clonotype was seen a handful of times. This rearrangement joins TRBV4-2 to TRBJ2-7, with no clear D. The DNA end is a closer match to TRBJ2-5, so the J assignment may be wrong. The CDR3 loop spans 16 amino acids. Germline assignment: CDR1 LGHNA and CDR2 YNFKEQ. In nucleotides, the CDR3 is TGTGCCAGCAGCCAAGGGATAAGGGCGGTAGGGGAGACCCAGTACTTC. This gives the protein CASSQGIRAVGETQYF.